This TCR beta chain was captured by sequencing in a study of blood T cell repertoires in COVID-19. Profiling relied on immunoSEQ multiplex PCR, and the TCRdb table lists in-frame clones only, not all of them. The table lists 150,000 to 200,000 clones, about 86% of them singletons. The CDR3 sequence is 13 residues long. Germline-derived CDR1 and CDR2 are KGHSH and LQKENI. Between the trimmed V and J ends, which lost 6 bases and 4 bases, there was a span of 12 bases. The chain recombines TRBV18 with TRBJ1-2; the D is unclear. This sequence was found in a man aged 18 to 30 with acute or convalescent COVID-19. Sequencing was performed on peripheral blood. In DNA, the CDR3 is TGTGCCAGCTCGCAACAGACAAGCTATGGCTACACCTTC. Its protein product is CASSQQTSYGYTF.